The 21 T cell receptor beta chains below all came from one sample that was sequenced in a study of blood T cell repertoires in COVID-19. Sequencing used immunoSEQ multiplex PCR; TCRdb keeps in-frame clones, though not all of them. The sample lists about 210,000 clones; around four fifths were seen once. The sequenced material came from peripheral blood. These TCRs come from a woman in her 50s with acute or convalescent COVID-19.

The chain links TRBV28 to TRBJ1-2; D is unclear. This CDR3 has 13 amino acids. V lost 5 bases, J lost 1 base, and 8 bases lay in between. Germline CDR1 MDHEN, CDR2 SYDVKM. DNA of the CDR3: TGTGCCAGCAGTCCCCCAGTTAACTATGGCTACACCTTC. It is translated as CASSPPVNYGYTF.

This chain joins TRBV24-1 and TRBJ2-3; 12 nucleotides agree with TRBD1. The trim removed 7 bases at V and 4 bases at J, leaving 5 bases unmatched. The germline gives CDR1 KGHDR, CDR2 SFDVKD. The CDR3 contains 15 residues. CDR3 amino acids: CATRGDRGLADTQYF. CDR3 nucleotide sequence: TGTGCCACCAGAGGGGACAGGGGGCTCGCAGATACGCAGTATTTT.

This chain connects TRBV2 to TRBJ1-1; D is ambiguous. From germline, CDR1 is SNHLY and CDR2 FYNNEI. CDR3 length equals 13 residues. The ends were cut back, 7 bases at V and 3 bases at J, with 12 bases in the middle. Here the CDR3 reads CASKRATYTEAFF. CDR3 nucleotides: TGTGCCAGCAAACGAGCGACGTACACTGAAGCTTTCTTT.

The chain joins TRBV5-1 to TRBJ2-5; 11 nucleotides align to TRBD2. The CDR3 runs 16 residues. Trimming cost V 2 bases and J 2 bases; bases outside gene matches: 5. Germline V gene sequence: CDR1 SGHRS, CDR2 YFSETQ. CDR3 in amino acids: CASSFAASGGQETQYF. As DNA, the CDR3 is TGCGCCAGCAGCTTCGCGGCTAGCGGGGGGCAAGAGACCCAGTACTTC.

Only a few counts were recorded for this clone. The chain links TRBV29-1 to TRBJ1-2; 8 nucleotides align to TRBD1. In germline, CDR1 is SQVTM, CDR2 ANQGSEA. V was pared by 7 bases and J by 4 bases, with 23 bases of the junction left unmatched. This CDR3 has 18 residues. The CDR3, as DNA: TGCAGCGCTGCCGACCCTTTAATCGGACAGGGTGTGGGCTATGGCTACACCTTC. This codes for CSAADPLIGQGVGYGYTF.

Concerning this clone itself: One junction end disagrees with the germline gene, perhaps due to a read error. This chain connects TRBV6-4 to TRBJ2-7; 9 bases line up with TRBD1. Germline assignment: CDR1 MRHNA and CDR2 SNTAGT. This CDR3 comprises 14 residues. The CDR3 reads CASSPWTGAYEQYF. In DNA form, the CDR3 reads TGTGCCAGCAGTCCTTGGACAGGGGCCTATGAGCAGTACTTC.

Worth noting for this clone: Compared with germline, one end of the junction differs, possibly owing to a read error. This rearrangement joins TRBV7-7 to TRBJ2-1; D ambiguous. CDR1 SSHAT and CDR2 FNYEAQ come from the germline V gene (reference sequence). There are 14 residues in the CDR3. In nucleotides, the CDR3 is TGTGCTAGCAGCTCGCGGTTCCCTTCCGATGAGCAGTTCTTC. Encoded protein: CASSSRFPSDEQFF. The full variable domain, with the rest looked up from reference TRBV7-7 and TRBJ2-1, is GAGVSQSPRYKVTKRGQDVTLRCDPISSHATLYWYQQALGQGPEFLTYFNYEAQPDKSGLPSDRFSAERPEGSISTLTIQRTEQRDSAMYRCASSSRFPSDEQFFGPGTRLTVL.

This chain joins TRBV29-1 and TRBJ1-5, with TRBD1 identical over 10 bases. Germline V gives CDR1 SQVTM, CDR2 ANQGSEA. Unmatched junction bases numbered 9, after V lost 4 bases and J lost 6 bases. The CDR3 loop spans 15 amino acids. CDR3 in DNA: TGCAGCGTTGTCCTCCGGGACAGGGGCACTCAGCCCCAGCATTTT. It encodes CSVVLRDRGTQPQHF.

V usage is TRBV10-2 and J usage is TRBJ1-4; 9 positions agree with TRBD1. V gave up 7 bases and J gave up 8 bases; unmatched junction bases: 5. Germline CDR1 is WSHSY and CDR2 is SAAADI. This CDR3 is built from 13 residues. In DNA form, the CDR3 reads TGCGCCAGCATGGACAGGGGCAAAGAAAAACTGTTTTTT. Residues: CASMDRGKEKLFF.

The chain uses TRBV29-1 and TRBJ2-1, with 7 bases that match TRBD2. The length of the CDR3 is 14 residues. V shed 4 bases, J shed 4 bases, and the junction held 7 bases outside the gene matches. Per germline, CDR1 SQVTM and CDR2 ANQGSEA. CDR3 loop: CSVGNSGYYNEQFF. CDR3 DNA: TGCAGCGTTGGCAATAGCGGGTATTACAATGAGCAGTTCTTC.

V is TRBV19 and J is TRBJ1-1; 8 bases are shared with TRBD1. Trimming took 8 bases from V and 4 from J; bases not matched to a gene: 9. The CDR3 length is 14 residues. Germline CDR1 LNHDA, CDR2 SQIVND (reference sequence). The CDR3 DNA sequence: TGTGCCAGTCTGGAGACAGGGGCAGGCACTGAAGCTTTCTTT. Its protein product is CASLETGAGTEAFF.

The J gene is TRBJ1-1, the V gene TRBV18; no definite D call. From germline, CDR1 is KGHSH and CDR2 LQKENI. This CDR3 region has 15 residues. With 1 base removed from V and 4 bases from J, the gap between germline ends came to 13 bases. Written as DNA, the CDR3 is TGTGCCAGCTCACCACGTAACGGTGGGCGCACTGAAGCTTTCTTT. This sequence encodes CASSPRNGGRTEAFF.

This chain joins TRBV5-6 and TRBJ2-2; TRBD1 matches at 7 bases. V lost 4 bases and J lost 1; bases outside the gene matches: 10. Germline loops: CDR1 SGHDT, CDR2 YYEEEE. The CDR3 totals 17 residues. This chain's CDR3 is CASSGVWTGENTGELFF. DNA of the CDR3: TGTGCCAGCAGCGGGGTGTGGACAGGCGAGAACACCGGGGAGCTGTTTTTT. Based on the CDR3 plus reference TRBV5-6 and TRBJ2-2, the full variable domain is DAGVTQSPTHLIKTRGQQVTLRCSPKSGHDTVSWYQQALGQGPQFIFQYYEEEERQRGNFPDRFSGHQFPNYSSELNVNALLLGDSALYLCASSGVWTGENTGELFFGEGSRLTVL.

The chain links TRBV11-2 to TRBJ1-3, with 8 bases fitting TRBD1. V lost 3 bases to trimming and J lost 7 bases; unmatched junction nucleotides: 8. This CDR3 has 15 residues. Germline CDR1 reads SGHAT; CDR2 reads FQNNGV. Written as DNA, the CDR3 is TGTGCCAGCAGCTTTCAGGGGGCTTTTAGCAACACCATATATTTT. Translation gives CASSFQGAFSNTIYF.

The CDR3 coding sequence is TGCAGCGCTGCTGAAGCGGGAGCCACCTACGAGCAGTACTTC. Translated: CSAAEAGATYEQYF. The rearrangement uses TRBV29-1 and TRBJ2-7; TRBD2 matches 8 bases. There are 14 residues in the CDR3. V shed 7 bases and J 2 bases; nucleotides not matched to a gene: 10. CDR1 is SQVTM, CDR2 ANQGSEA, per germline.

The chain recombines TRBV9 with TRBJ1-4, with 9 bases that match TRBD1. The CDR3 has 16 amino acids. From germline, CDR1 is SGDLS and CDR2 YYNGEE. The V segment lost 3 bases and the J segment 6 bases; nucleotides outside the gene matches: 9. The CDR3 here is CASSGEQWTGDEKLFF. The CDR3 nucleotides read TGTGCCAGCAGCGGGGAACAGTGGACAGGGGATGAAAAACTGTTTTTT.

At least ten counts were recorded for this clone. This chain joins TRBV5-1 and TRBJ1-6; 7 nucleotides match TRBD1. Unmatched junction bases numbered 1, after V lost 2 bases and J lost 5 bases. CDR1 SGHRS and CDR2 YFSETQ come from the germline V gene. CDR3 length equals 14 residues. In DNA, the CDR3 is TGCGCCAGCAGCTTCCAGGGGGATAATTCACCCCTCCACTTT. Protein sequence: CASSFQGDNSPLHF.

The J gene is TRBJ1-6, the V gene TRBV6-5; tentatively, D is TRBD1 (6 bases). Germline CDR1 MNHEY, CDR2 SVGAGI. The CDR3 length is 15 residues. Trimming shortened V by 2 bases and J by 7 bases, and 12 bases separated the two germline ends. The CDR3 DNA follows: TGTGCCAGCAGTTACGCTGGGGGCGCGAATTCACCCCTCCACTTT. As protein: CASSYAGGANSPLHF.

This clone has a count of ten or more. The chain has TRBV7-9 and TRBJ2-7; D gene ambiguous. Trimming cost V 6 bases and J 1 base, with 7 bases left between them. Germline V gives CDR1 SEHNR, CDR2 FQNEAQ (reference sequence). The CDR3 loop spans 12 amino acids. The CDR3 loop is CASRSTSYEQYF. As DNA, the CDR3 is TGTGCCAGCAGGAGCACGTCCTACGAGCAGTACTTC.

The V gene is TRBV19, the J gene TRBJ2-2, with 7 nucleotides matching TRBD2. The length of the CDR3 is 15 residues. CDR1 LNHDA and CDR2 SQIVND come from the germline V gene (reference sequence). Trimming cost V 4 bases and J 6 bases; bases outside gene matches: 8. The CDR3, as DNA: TGTGCCAGTAGTACCGGGGAGGGCCTCGCCGGGGAGCTGTTTTTT. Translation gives CASSTGEGLAGELFF.

As DNA, the CDR3 is TGTGCCAGCACCCTGGGGGGGGCCCCCCGCCACCCTGAGCAGTTCTTC. It translates to CASTLGGAPRHPEQFF. This chain connects TRBV7-2 to TRBJ2-1, with D tentatively TRBD2 (7 bases). The germline V and J ends were trimmed by 7 bases and 9 bases, with 25 bases remaining between them. This CDR3 comprises 16 residues. CDR1 and CDR2 from the germline V gene are SGHTA and FQGNSA.